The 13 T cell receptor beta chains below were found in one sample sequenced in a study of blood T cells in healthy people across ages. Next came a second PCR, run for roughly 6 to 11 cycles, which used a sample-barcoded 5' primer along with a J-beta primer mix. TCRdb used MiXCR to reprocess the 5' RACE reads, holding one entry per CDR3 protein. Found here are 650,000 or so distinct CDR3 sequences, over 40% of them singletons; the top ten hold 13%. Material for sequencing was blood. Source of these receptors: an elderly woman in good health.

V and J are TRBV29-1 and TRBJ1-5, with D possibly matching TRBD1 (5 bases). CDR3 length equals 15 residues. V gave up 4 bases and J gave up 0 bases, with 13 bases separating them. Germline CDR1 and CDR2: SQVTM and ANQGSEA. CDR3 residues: CSVGPGGDSNQPQHF. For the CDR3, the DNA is TGCAGCGTTGGACCCGGGGGGGATAGCAATCAGCCCCAGCATTTT.

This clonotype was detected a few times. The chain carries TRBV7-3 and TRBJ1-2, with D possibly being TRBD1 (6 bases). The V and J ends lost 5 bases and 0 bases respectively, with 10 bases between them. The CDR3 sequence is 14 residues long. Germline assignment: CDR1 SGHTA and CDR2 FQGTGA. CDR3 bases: TGTGCCAGCAGCCCGGACAGAGCTAACTATGGCTACACCTTC. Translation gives CASSPDRANYGYTF.

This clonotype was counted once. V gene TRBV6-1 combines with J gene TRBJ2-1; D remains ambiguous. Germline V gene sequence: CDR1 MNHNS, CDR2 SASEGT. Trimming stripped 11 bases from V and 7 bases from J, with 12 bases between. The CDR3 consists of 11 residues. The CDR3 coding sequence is TGTGCCGGCACCGGAAGGAATGAGCAGTTCTTC. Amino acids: CAGTGRNEQFF.

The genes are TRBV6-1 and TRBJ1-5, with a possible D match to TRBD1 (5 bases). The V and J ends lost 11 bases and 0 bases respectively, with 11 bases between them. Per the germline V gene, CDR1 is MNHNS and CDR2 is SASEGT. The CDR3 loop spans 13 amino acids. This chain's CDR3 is CAGGGYSNQPQHF. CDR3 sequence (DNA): TGTGCCGGTGGGGGATATAGCAATCAGCCCCAGCATTTT.

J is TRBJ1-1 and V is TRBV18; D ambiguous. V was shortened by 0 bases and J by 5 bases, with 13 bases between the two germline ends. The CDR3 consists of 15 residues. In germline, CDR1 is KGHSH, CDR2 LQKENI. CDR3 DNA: TGTGCCAGCTCACCACCGGCGGGGTCGGAGACTGAAGCTTTCTTT. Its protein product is CASSPPAGSETEAFF.

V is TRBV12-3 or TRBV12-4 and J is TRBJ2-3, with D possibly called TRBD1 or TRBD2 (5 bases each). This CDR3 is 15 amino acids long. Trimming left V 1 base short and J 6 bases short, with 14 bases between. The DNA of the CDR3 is TGTGCCAGCAGTTTAGTACCTATCGGGGCGGATACGCAGTATTTT. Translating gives CASSLVPIGADTQYF.

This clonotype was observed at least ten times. The CDR3 spells CASSPDNQPQHF. DNA for the CDR3: TGTGCCAGCAGTCCCGACAATCAGCCCCAGCATTTT. This rearrangement joins TRBV2 to TRBJ1-5; D unresolved. From germline, CDR1 is SNHLY and CDR2 FYNNEI. Trimming took off 5 bases at V and 3 bases at J, with 5 bases between the two ends. This CDR3 is 12 amino acids long.

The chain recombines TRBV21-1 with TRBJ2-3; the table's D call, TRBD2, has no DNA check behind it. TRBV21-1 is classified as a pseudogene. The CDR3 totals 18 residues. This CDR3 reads CASSKVIKRSGSPDTQYF. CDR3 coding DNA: TGTGCCAGCAGCAAAGTGATTAAGAGAAGCGGGAGTCCCGATACGCAGTATTTT.

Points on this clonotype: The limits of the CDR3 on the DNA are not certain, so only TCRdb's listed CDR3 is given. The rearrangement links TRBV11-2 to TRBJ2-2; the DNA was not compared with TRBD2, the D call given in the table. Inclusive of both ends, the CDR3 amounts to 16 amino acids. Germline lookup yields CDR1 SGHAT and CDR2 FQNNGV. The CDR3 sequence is CASSFGSGGGTGELFF.

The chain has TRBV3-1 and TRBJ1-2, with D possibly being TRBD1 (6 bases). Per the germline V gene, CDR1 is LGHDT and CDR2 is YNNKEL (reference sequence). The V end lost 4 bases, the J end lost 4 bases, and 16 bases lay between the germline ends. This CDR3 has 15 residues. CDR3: CASSPTGDTRYGYTF. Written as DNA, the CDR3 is TGTGCCAGCAGCCCAACCGGGGACACCCGCTATGGCTACACCTTC.

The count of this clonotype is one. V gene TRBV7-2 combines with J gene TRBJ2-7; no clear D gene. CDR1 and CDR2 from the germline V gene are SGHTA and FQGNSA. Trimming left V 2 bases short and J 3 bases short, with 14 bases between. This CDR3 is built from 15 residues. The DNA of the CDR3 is TGTGCCAGCAGCTTATCGAGTCTAGTTGACTACGAGCAGTACTTC. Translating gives CASSLSSLVDYEQYF.

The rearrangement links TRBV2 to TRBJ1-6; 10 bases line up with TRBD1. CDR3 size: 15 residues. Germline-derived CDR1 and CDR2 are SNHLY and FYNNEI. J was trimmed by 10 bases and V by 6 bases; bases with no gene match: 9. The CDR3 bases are TGTGCCAGCAGGCCGACCGGGACAGGGGACTCACCCCTCCACTTT. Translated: CASRPTGTGDSPLHF.

CDR3 protein: CASSHSAGGITDTQYF. The CDR3, as DNA: TGTGCCAGCAGCCACTCGGCGGGGGGGATCACAGATACGCAGTATTTT. The chain joins TRBV6-2 or TRBV6-3 to TRBJ2-3; TRBD2 matches 9 bases. Germline trimming cut 6 bases from V and 2 bases from J; bases unmatched to any gene: 9. The germline V gene has CDR1 MNHEY and CDR2 SVGEGT. The CDR3 has 16 residues.